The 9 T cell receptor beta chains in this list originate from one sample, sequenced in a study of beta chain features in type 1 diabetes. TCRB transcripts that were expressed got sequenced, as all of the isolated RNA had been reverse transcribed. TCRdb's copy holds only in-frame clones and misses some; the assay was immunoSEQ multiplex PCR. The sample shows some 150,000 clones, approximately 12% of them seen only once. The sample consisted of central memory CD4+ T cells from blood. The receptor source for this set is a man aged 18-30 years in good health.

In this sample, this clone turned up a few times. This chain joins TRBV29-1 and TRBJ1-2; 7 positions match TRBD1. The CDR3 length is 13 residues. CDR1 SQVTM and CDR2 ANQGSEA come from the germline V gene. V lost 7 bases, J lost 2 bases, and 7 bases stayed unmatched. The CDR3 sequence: CSGDRVWNYGYTF. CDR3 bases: TGCAGCGGTGACAGGGTATGGAACTATGGCTACACCTTC.

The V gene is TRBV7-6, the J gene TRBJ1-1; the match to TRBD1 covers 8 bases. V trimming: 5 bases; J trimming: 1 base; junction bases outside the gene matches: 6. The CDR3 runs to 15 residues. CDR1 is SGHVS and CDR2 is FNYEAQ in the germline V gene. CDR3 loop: CASSGGQGPNTEAFF. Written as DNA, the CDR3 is TGTGCCAGCAGCGGCGGACAGGGCCCGAACACTGAAGCTTTCTTT.

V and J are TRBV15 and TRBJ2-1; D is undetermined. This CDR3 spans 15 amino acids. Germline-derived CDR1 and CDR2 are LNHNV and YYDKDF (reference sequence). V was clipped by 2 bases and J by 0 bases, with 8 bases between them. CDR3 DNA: TGTGCCACCAGCAGACCCAGAAGCTCCTACAATGAGCAGTTCTTC. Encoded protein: CATSRPRSSYNEQFF.

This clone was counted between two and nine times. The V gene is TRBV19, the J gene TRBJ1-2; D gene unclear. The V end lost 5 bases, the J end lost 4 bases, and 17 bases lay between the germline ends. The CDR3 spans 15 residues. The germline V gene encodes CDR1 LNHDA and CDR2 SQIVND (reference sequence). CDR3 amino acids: CASSAYREPIYGYTF. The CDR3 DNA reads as TGTGCCAGTAGTGCCTACCGGGAGCCGATCTATGGCTACACCTTC. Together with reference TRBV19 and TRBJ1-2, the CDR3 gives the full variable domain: DGGITQSPKYLFRKEGQNVTLSCEQNLNHDAMYWYRQDPGQGLRLIYYSQIVNDFQKGDIAEGYSVSREKKESFPLTVTSAQKNPTAFYLCASSAYREPIYGYTFGSGTRLTVV.

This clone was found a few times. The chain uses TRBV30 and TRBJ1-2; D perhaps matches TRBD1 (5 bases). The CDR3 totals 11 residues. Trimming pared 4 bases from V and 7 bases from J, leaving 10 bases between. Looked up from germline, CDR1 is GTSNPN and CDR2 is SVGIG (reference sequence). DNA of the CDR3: TGTGCCTGGATGCAGGGCGGTGGCTACACCTTC. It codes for CAWMQGGGYTF.

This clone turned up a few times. CDR3 amino acids: CASSSGRTMNTEAFF. CDR3 DNA: TGTGCCAGCAGCTCGGGACGGACCATGAACACTGAAGCTTTCTTT. The chain uses TRBV7-9 and TRBJ1-1; D is possibly TRBD1 (5 bases). Germline V gene data show CDR1 as SEHNR and CDR2 as FQNEAQ (reference sequence). The CDR3 loop spans 15 amino acids. Deletions cut 4 bases from V and 0 bases from J, with 12 bases between.

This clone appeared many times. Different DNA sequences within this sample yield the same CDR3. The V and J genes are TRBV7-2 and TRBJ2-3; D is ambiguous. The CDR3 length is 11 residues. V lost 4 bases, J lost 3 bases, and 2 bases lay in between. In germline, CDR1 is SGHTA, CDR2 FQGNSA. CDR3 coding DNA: TGTGCCAGCAGCTCAACAGATACGCAGTATTTT. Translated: CASSSTDTQYF. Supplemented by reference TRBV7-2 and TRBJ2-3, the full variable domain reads GAGVSQSPSNKVTEKGKDVELRCDPISGHTALYWYRQSLGQGLEFLIYFQGNSAPDKSGLPSDRFSAERTGGSVSTLTIQRTQQEDSAVYLCASSSTDTQYFGPGTRLTVL.

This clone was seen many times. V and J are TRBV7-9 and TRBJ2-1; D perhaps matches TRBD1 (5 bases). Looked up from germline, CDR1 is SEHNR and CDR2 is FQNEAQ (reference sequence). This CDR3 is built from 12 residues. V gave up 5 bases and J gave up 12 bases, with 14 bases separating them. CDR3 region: CASSLLGQGQFF. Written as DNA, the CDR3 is TGTGCCAGCAGCCTGTTGGGCCAGGGGCAGTTCTTC.

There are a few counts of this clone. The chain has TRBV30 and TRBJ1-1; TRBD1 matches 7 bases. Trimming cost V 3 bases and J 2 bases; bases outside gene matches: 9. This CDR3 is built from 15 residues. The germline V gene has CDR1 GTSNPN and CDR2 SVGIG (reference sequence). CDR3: CAWRSGTVGNTEAFF. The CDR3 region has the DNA TGTGCCTGGAGATCCGGGACAGTCGGAAACACTGAAGCTTTCTTT.